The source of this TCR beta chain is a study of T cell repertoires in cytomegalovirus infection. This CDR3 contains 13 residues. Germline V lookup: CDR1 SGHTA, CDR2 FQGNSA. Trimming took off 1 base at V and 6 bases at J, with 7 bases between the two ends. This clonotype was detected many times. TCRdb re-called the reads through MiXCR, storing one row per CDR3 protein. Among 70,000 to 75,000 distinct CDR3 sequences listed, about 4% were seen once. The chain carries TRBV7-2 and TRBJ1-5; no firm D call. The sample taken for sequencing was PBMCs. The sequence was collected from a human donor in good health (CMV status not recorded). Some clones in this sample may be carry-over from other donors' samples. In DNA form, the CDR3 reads TGTGCCAGCAGCTTAGGGGTCGTTCAGCCCCAGCATTTT. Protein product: CASSLGVVQPQHF.